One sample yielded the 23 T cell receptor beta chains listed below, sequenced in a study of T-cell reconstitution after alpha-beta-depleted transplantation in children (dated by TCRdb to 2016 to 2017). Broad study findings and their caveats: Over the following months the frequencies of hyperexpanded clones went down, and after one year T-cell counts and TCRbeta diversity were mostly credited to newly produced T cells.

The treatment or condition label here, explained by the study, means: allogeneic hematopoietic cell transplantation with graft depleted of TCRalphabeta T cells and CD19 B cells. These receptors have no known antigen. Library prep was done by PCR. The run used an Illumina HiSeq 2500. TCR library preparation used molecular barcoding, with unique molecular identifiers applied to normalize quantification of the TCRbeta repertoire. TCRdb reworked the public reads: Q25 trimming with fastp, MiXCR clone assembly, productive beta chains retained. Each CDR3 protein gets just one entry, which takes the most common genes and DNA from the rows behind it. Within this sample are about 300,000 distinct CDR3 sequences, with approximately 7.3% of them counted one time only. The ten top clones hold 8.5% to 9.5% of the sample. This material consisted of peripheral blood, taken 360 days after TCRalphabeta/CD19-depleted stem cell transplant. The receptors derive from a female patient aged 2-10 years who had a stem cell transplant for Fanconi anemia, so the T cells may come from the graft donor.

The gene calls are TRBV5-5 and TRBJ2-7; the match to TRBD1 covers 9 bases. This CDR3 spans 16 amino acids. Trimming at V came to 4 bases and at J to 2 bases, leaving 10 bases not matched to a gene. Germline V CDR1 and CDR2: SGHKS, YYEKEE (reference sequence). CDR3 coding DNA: TGTGCCAGCAGCCCCATACTCGGGACAGGGACCTACGAGCAGTACGTC. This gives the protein CASSPILGTGTYEQYV.

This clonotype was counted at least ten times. The CDR3, as DNA: TGTGCCAGCACCATGACTAGCTTGGCAGATACGCAGTATTTT. This encodes CASTMTSLADTQYF. The V gene is TRBV7-2, the J gene TRBJ2-3, with 7 bases matching TRBD2. The CDR3 runs 14 residues. V was clipped by 7 bases and J by 4 bases; unmatched bases: 8. Looked up from germline, CDR1 is SGHTA and CDR2 is FQGNSA.

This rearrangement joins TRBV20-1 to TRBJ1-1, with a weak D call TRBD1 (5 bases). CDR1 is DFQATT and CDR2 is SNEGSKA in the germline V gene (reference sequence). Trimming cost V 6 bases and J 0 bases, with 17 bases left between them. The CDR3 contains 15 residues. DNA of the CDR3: TGCAGTGCCCCTGTTCACGGGGGAATGAACACTGAAGCTTTCTTT. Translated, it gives CSAPVHGGMNTEAFF.

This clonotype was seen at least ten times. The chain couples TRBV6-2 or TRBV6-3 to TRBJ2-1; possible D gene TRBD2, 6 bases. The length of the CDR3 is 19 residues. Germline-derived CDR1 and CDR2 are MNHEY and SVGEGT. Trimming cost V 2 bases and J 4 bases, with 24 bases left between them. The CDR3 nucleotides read TGTGCCAGCAGTTACGCGTGGGGGTTAGGGGTAGCGGCTTACAATGAGCAGTTCTTC. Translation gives CASSYAWGLGVAAYNEQFF.

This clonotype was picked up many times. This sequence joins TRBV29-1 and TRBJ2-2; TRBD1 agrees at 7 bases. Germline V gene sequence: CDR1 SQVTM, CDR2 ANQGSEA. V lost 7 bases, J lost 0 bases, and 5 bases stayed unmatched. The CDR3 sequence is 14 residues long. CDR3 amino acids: CSAGQGANTGELFF. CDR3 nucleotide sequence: TGCAGCGCGGGGCAGGGGGCGAACACCGGGGAGCTGTTTTTT.

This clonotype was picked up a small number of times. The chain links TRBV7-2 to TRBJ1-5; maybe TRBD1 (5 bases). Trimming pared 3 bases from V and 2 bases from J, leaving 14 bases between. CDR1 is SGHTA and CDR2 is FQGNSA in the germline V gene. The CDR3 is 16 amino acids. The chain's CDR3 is CASSLVGGRGNQPQHF. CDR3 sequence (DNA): TGTGCCAGCAGCTTGGTGGGGGGTAGGGGCAATCAGCCCCAGCATTTT.

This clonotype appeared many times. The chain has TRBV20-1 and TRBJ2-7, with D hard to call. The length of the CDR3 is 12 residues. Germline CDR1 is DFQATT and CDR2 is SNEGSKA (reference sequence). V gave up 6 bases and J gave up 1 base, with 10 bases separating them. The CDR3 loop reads CSAEGISYEQYF. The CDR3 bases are TGCAGTGCCGAAGGAATTTCCTACGAGCAGTACTTC.

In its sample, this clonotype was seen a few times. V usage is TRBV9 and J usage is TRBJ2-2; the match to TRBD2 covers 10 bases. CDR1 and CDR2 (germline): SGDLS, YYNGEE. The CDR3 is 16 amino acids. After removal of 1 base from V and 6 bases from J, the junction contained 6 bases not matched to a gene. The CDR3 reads CASSVQSGGAAGELFF. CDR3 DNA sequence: TGTGCCAGCAGCGTACAAAGCGGGGGGGCCGCCGGGGAGCTGTTTTTT.

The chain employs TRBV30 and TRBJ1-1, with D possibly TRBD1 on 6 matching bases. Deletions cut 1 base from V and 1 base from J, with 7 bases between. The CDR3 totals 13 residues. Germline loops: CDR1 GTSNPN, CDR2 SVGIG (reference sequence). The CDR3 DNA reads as TGTGCCTGGAGTGGACAGGCGAACACTGAAGCTTTCTTT. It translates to CAWSGQANTEAFF.

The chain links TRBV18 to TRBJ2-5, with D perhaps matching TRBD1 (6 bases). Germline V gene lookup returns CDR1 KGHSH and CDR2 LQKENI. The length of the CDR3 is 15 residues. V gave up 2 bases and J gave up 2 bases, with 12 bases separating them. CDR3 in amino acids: CASSPITGIQETQYF. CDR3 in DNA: TGTGCCAGCTCACCAATTACAGGGATTCAAGAGACCCAGTACTTC.

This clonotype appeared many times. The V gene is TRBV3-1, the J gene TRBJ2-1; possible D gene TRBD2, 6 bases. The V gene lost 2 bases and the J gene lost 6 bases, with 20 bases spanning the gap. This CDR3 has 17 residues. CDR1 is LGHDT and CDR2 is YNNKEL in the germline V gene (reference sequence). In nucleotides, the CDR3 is TGTGCCAGCAGCCAAACCCCTTTCGGGAGTTTTCCCAATGAGCAGTTCTTC. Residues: CASSQTPFGSFPNEQFF.

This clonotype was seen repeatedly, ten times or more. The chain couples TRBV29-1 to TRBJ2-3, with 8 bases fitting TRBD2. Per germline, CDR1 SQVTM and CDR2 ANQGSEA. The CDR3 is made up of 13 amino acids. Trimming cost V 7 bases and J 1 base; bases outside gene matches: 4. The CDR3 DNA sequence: TGCAGCGCCGATAGCGGGGGCACAGATACGCAGTATTTT. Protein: CSADSGGTDTQYF.

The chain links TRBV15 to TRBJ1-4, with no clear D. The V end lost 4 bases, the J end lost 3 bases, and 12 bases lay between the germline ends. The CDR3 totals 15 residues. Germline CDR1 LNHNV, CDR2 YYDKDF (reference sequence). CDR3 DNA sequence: TGTGCCACCAGCAAGGTTGATGGGGCTAATGAAAAACTGTTTTTT. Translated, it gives CATSKVDGANEKLFF.

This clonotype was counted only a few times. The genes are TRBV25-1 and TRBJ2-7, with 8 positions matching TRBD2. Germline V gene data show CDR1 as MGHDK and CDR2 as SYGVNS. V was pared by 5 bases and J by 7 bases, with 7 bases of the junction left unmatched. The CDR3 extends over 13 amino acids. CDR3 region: CASSRGGAGEQYF. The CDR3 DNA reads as TGTGCCAGCAGTCGGGGGGGGGCAGGTGAGCAGTACTTC.

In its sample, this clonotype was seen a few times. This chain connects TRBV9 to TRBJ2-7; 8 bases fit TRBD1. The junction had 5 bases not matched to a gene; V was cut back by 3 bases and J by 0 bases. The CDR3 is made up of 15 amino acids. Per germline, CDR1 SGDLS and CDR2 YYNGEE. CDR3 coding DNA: TGTGCCAGCAGCGAGGGGACAGGTGCCTCCTACGAGCAGTACTTC. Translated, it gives CASSEGTGASYEQYF.

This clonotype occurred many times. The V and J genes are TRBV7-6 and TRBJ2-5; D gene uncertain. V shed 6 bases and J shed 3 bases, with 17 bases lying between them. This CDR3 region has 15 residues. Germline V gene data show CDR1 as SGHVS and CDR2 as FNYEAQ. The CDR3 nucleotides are TGTGCCAGCAGTCTCCCAATCGGATTGGAAGAGACCCAGTACTTC. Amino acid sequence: CASSLPIGLEETQYF.

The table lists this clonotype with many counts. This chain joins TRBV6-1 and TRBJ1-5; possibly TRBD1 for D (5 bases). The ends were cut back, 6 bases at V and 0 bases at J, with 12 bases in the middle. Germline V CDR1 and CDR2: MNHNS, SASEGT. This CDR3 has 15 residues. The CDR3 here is CASRRGTDSNQPQHF. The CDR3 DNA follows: TGTGCCAGCAGACGAGGGACGGATAGCAATCAGCCCCAGCATTTT.

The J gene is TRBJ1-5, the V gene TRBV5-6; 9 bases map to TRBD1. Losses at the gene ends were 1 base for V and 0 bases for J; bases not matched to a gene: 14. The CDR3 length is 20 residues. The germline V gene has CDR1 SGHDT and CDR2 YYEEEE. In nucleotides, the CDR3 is TGTGCCAGCAGCTTGTTCGGGACAGGGACTCAAGCAACTAGCAATCAGCCCCAGCATTTT. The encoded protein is CASSLFGTGTQATSNQPQHF.

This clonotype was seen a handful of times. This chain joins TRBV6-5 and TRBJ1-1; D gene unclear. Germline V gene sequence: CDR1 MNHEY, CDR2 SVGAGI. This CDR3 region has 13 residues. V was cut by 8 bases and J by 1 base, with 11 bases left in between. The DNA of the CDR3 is TGTGCCAGCGCTTCGACACCGAACACTGAAGCTTTCTTT. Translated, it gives CASASTPNTEAFF.

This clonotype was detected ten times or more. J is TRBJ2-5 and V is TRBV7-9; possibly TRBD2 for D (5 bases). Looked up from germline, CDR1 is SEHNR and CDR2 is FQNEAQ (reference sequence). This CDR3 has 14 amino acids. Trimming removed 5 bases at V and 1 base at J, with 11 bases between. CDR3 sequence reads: CASSPRTRQETQYF. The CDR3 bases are TGTGCCAGCAGCCCCCGGACTCGCCAAGAGACCCAGTACTTC.

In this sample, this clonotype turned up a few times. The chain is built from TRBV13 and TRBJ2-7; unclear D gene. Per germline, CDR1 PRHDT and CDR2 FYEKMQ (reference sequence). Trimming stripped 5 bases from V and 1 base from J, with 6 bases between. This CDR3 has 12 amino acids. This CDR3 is CASSNISYEQYF. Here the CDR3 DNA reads TGTGCCAGCAGCAATATTTCCTACGAGCAGTACTTC.

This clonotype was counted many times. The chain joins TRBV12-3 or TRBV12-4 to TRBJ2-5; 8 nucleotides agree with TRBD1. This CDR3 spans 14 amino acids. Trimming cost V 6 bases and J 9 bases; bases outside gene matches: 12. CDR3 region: CASRPPGQGGSQYF. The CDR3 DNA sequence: TGTGCCAGCAGACCCCCCGGACAGGGAGGTTCCCAGTACTTC.

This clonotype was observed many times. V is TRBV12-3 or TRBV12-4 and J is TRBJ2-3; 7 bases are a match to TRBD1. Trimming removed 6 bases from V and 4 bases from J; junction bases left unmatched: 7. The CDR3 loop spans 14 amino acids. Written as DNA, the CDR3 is TGTGCCAGCAGCTGGGGGCAGGGGGCAGATACGCAGTATTTT. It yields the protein CASSWGQGADTQYF.